What follows is one TCR beta chain and its context. Profiled with immunoSEQ multiplex PCR; TCRdb holds only in-frame clones, not every one. The sample contains under 200,000 clones, approximately 85% of which appear only once. The sample is drawn from a study of blood T cell repertoires in COVID-19. Trimming took 1 base from V and 4 from J, leaving 13 bases between them. The germline V gene encodes CDR1 LGHDT and CDR2 YNNKEL (reference sequence). The CDR3 is 15 amino acids. Sequenced material: peripheral blood. The receptor was derived from a man in his 60s who had recovered from COVID-19. The genes are TRBV3-1 (or the pseudogene TRBV3-2) and TRBJ2-5; D perhaps matches TRBD1 (5 bases). The CDR3 DNA reads TGTGCCAGCAGCCAAGGGGGCGGCAGGGCAGAGACCCAGTACTTC. The encoded protein is CASSQGGGRAETQYF.